This T cell receptor beta chain was documented in a study of blood T cell repertoires in COVID-19. Across the whole study: There were acute and convalescent COVID-19 samples, and they came from the United States, Italy and Spain. In each case, the material was cDNA or gDNA derived from T cells, B-cell-depleted T cells, or PBMCs.

Trimming took 2 bases from V and 5 from J; bases not matched to a gene: 3. This CDR3 region has 16 residues. Germline CDR1 KGHSH, CDR2 LQKENI. Seattle enrolled patients during active infection and tracked them longitudinally. At least ten counts were recorded for this clone. Authors' methods: Estimation of nucleated cell counts was performed using reference gene primer amplification. Using immunoSEQ multiplex PCR, the repertoire was profiled, and TCRdb retains in-frame clones only, with some absent. V, J and clone size reflect that table, while D and trimming were determined from the DNA. The sample has approximately 290,000 clones; approximately 85% are singletons.

This clonotype was sampled from a human donor with COVID-19, enrolled during active disease. The donor label of this sample is uncertain. The sample comprised peripheral blood. The chain uses TRBV18 and TRBJ2-7, with 16 bases that match TRBD2. CDR3 amino acids: CASSPGTSGRDDEQYF. CDR3 bases: TGTGCCAGCTCACCAGGGACTAGCGGGAGGGACGACGAGCAGTACTTC.